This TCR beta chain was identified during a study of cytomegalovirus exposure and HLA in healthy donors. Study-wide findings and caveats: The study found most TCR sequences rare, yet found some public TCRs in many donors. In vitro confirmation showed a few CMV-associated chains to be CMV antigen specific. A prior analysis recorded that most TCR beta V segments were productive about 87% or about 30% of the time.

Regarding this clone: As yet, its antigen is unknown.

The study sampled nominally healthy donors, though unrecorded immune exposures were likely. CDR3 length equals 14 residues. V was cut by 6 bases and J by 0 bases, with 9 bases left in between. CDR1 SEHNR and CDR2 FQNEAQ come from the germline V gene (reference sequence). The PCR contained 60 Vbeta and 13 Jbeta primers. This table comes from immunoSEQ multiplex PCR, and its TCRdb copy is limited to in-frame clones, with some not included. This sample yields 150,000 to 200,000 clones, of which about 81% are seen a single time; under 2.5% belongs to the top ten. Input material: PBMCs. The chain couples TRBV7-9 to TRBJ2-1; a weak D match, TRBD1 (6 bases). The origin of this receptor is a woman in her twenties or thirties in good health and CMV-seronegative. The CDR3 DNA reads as TGTGCCAGCAGACAACAGGGCTCCTACAATGAGCAGTTCTTC. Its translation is CASRQQGSYNEQFF.